The clone carrying this TCR beta chain was observed a few times. The antigen is not known. The junction differs from germline at one of its ends, possibly a read error. The sample belongs to a study of identical twins. Points from the study as a whole: Cord blood beta clonotypes present at high abundance carried fewer insertions; no such pattern appeared in memory repertoires.

The authors used template switching to add a universal primer site and gave cDNA unique molecular identifiers. MiXCR, run by TCRdb on the 5' RACE reads, gives a single entry per CDR3 protein. This table holds over 600,000 distinct CDR3 sequences, 20% to 25% found once. CDR1 is DFQATT, CDR2 SNEGSKA, per germline (reference sequence). This CDR3 has 13 residues. These data were also filed under a second study, of T cells expressing NK-cell markers. That work contributes: For several donors, these clonotypes were likewise the leading ones in the CD3+CD56-NKG2C+ fraction.

The sequence derives from a woman between 18 and 30 years old in good health. The sample comprised PBMCs. The chain uses TRBV20-1 and TRBJ2-7; D possibly corresponds to TRBD2 (6 bases). The CDR3 reads CSVRAGYPYEQYF. As DNA, the CDR3 is TGCAGTGTTAGAGCGGGTTATCCCTACGAGCAGTACTTC.